This TCR beta chain comes out of a study of blood T cell repertoires in COVID-19. Whole-study context: Sources were T cells, B-cell-depleted T cells, or PBMCs; the material itself was cDNA or gDNA.

Some clones are missing from TCRdb's copy, which holds only in-frame ones; the method was immunoSEQ multiplex PCR. The sample has a few hundred thousand clones, approximately 83% seen once. The germline V gene encodes CDR1 LGHDT and CDR2 YNNKEL (reference sequence). The ends lost 1 base at V and 4 bases at J; junction bases unmatched: 8. The CDR3 contains 16 residues. The material sequenced was peripheral blood. V and J are TRBV3-1 (or the pseudogene TRBV3-2) and TRBJ1-2; 8 nucleotides match TRBD1. The receptor comes from a man aged 25-45 years who had recovered from COVID-19. DNA for the CDR3: TGTGCCAGCAGCCAAGTGGGGACAGGCGGGGTCTATGGCTACACCTTC. Its protein product is CASSQVGTGGVYGYTF.